Listed here are 26 T cell receptor beta chains from one sample, sequenced in a study of blood T cell repertoires in COVID-19. Sequenced by immunoSEQ multiplex PCR; TCRdb stores in-frame clones only, minus some. Among 150,000 to 200,000 clones listed, about 87% were seen once. Input material: peripheral blood. The receptors shown here come from a man aged 40-50 years with active or convalescent COVID-19.

This clone showed up just a few times. The chain employs TRBV5-6 and TRBJ1-2; TRBD1 aligns across 7 bases. The CDR3 consists of 15 residues. Germline values: CDR1 SGHDT, CDR2 YYEEEE. V gave up 0 bases and J gave up 4 bases; unmatched junction bases: 6. CDR3 loop: CASSLDRGLIYGYTF. The CDR3 nucleotides are TGTGCCAGCAGCTTGGACAGGGGACTCATCTATGGCTACACCTTC.

J is TRBJ2-1 and V is TRBV19, with a tentative D call TRBD2 (7 bases). Germline CDR1 and CDR2: LNHDA and SQIVND (reference sequence). V was shortened by 5 bases and J by 2 bases, with 13 bases between the two germline ends. The CDR3 has 15 amino acids. CDR3 sequence reads: CASSQEGGAYNEQFF. The CDR3 DNA reads as TGTGCCAGTAGTCAGGAGGGGGGGGCCTACAATGAGCAGTTCTTC.

The table lists this clone with a count of one. This chain connects TRBV2 to TRBJ1-5; D remains ambiguous. The V end was cut by 1 base, the J end by 6 bases, with 10 bases between. Germline V CDR1 and CDR2: SNHLY, FYNNEI. The CDR3 has 14 amino acids. The CDR3 sequence: CASSEERESQPQHF. The CDR3 DNA sequence: TGTGCCAGCAGTGAAGAGAGGGAGAGTCAGCCCCAGCATTTT.

The chain uses TRBV6-5 and TRBJ1-6, with D possibly being TRBD1 (5 bases). The CDR3 length is 13 residues. Germline assignment: CDR1 MNHEY and CDR2 SVGAGI. V dropped 7 bases and J dropped 10 bases, with 14 bases sitting between them. CDR3 amino acids: CASIAGYGSPLHF. CDR3 nucleotide sequence: TGTGCCAGCATAGCAGGGTATGGATCACCCCTCCACTTT.

The CDR3 here is CASSLRIAGGLAKNIQYF. CDR3 nucleotide sequence: TGTGCCAGCAGCTTACGGATAGCGGGGGGACTAGCCAAAAACATTCAGTACTTC. This sequence joins TRBV7-8 and TRBJ2-4, with 10 bases aligning to TRBD2. From germline, CDR1 is SGHVS and CDR2 FQNEAQ. The CDR3 extends over 18 amino acids. J gave up 0 bases and V 2 bases, and 7 bases lay outside the gene matches.

This rearrangement joins TRBV10-3 to TRBJ1-2; 12 nucleotides line up with TRBD1. The V gene end was trimmed by 6 bases and the J gene end by 6 bases; junction bases not matched to a gene: 11. CDR1 and CDR2 from the germline V gene are ENHRY and SYGVKD. This CDR3 is 16 amino acids long. This chain's CDR3 is CAISNQGGQGANGYTF. CDR3 nucleotide sequence: TGTGCCATCAGCAACCAAGGGGGACAGGGGGCGAATGGCTACACCTTC.

The sample holds one count of this clone. The V and J genes are TRBV28 and TRBJ1-1; D ambiguous. With 10 bases removed from V and 3 bases from J, the gap between germline ends came to 6 bases. Germline V gene sequence: CDR1 MDHEN, CDR2 SYDVKM. The CDR3 spans 10 residues. The CDR3 coding sequence is TGTGCCACCCTGTACACTGAAGCTTTCTTT. This encodes CATLYTEAFF.

V and J are TRBV19 and TRBJ1-5; 8 bases are shared with TRBD1. J was trimmed by 2 bases and V by 8 bases; bases with no gene match: 5. CDR1 LNHDA and CDR2 SQIVND come from the germline V gene (reference sequence). This CDR3 region has 14 residues. The CDR3 bases are TGTGCCAGTCAGGGGGCGCAGGGCAATCAGCCCCAGCATTTT. It specifies CASQGAQGNQPQHF.

The sample holds a few counts of this clone. The chain has TRBV19 and TRBJ1-5; D unclear. CDR3 size: 12 residues. CDR1 is LNHDA and CDR2 is SQIVND in the germline V gene (reference sequence). Trimming pared 4 bases from V and 9 bases from J, leaving 10 bases between. CDR3 sequence: CASSSVPGPQHF. The CDR3 nucleotides are TGTGCCAGTAGTAGTGTGCCAGGGCCCCAGCATTTT. Variable domain in full (rest from reference TRBV19 and TRBJ1-5): DGGITQSPKYLFRKEGQNVTLSCEQNLNHDAMYWYRQDPGQGLRLIYYSQIVNDFQKGDIAEGYSVSREKKESFPLTVTSAQKNPTAFYLCASSSVPGPQHFGDGTRLSIL.

V is TRBV6-6 and J is TRBJ1-1; D remains ambiguous. With 0 bases removed from V and 7 bases from J, the gap between germline ends came to 12 bases. The length of the CDR3 is 14 residues. CDR1 is MNHNY, CDR2 SVGAGI, per germline (reference sequence). DNA for the CDR3: TGTGCCAGCAGTTACTCCCCCCCTAGTGGTGAAGCTTTCTTT. The encoded protein is CASSYSPPSGEAFF.

The chain carries TRBV3-1 (or the pseudogene TRBV3-2) and TRBJ1-2; D might be TRBD1 (6 bases). Per the germline V gene, CDR1 is LGHDT and CDR2 is YNNKEL (reference sequence). The ends were cut back, 0 bases at V and 7 bases at J, with 15 bases in the middle. The CDR3 consists of 15 residues. The CDR3 nucleotides read TGTGCCAGCAGCCAAGAGATAGGGGGTTACGGTGGCTACACCTTC. It codes for CASSQEIGGYGGYTF.

The chain carries TRBV2 and TRBJ1-1, with no clear D. This CDR3 is built from 14 residues. V was cut by 0 bases and J by 10 bases, with 15 bases left in between. The germline gives CDR1 SNHLY, CDR2 FYNNEI. CDR3 amino acids: CASSEAARVGLAFF. Here the CDR3 DNA reads TGTGCCAGCAGTGAAGCGGCCCGGGTTGGTTTAGCTTTCTTT.

J is TRBJ1-5 and V is TRBV18, with 12 bases matching TRBD1. The germline CDR1 and CDR2 sequences are KGHSH and LQKENI. J was trimmed by 1 base and V by 2 bases; bases with no gene match: 3. The CDR3 extends over 17 amino acids. This CDR3 reads CASSPGTGGRSNQPQHF. CDR3 sequence (DNA): TGTGCCAGCTCACCAGGGACAGGGGGCCGGAGCAATCAGCCCCAGCATTTT.

For this clone: Germline is not matched at one junction end, which may reflect a read error. This chain connects TRBV5-6 to TRBJ1-1, with D unclear. Germline assignment: CDR1 SGHDT and CDR2 YYEEEE. The CDR3 extends over 11 amino acids. In nucleotides, the CDR3 is TGTGCCAGCAGACTTAACAGTGAAGCTTTCTTT. Amino acid sequence: CASRLNSEAFF.

The rearrangement links TRBV4-1 to TRBJ2-5; the D gene is possibly TRBD1 (5 bases). CDR3 length equals 15 residues. CDR1 is MGHRA, CDR2 YSYEKL, per germline. The V end was cut by 1 base, the J end by 1 base, with 10 bases between. The CDR3 spells CASSQVGRAQETQYF. Here the CDR3 DNA reads TGCGCCAGCAGCCAAGTGGGCAGGGCCCAAGAGACCCAGTACTTC.

V is TRBV28 and J is TRBJ1-2, with 7 bases aligning to TRBD1. J lost 8 bases, V lost 4 bases, and 13 bases had no gene match. CDR3 size: 15 residues. Germline CDR1 and CDR2: MDHEN and SYDVKM. In DNA form, the CDR3 reads TGTGCCAGCAGTTCTTCCACAGGACAGGCTTGGGGCTACACCTTC. It encodes CASSSSTGQAWGYTF.

The rearrangement uses TRBV12-3 or TRBV12-4 and TRBJ2-5, with D hard to call. CDR3 length equals 11 residues. V was clipped by 4 bases and J by 9 bases, with 9 bases between them. The CDR3 protein is CASSSHSSQYF. Here the CDR3 DNA reads TGTGCCAGCAGTTCCCATAGTTCCCAGTACTTC.

The chain links TRBV30 to TRBJ1-2; D is unresolved. Looked up from germline, CDR1 is GTSNPN and CDR2 is SVGIG (reference sequence). The CDR3 spans 15 residues. V gave up 0 bases and J gave up 10 bases, with 21 bases separating them. The DNA for the CDR3 is TGTGCCTGGAGTGTTTCTAACCGACCGGGGAGTCTCTACACCTTC. Its translation: CAWSVSNRPGSLYTF.

The chain employs TRBV15 and TRBJ2-1; D remains ambiguous. The CDR3 covers 13 residues. CDR1 and CDR2 (germline): LNHNV, YYDKDF (reference sequence). V dropped 0 bases and J dropped 3 bases, with 3 bases sitting between them. The CDR3 loop reads CATSRDFYNEQFF. The CDR3 coding sequence is TGTGCCACCAGCAGAGACTTCTACAATGAGCAGTTCTTC.

The chain uses TRBV5-5 and TRBJ1-6; D ambiguous. V lost 0 bases to trimming and J lost 7 bases, with 11 bases between them. The CDR3 consists of 15 residues. The V gene's germline CDR1 is SGHKS and CDR2 YYEKEE (reference sequence). DNA for the CDR3: TGTGCCAGCAGCTTGGTTGTGTCAGGAAATTCACCCCTCCACTTT. Its translation: CASSLVVSGNSPLHF.

In this sample, this clone turned up once. This chain joins TRBV15 and TRBJ2-2, with D possibly matching TRBD2 (6 bases). The CDR3 consists of 13 residues. V lost 9 bases, J lost 1 base, and 9 bases lay in between. The germline gives CDR1 LNHNV, CDR2 YYDKDF (reference sequence). The CDR3 region is CATEGWNTGELFF. DNA for the CDR3: TGTGCCACGGAGGGTTGGAACACCGGGGAGCTGTTTTTT. Full variable domain (rest looked up from reference TRBV15 and TRBJ2-2): DAMVIQNPRYQVTQFGKPVTLSCSQTLNHNVMYWYQQKSSQAPKLLFHYYDKDFNNEADTPDNFQSRRPNTSFCFLDIRSPGLGDTAMYLCATEGWNTGELFFGEGSRLTVL.

The chain has TRBV4-1 and TRBJ1-1; tentatively, D is TRBD1 (6 bases). The CDR3 runs 19 residues. The V end lost 1 base, the J end lost 0 bases, and 21 bases lay between the germline ends. Germline CDR1 and CDR2: MGHRA and YSYEKL. The CDR3 nucleotides read TGCGCCAGCAGCCAAGCCCGGACAGCGATCGAGGGTTTGAACACTGAAGCTTTCTTT. Protein: CASSQARTAIEGLNTEAFF.

V is TRBV7-6 and J is TRBJ1-1; D remains ambiguous. CDR1 is SGHVS and CDR2 is FNYEAQ in the germline V gene. The CDR3 contains 16 residues. Trimming took off 3 bases at V and 1 base at J, with 15 bases between the two ends. The CDR3 DNA is TGTGCCAGCAGCTTTGGAGGGAGACTTTGGAACACTGAAGCTTTCTTT. Translated, it gives CASSFGGRLWNTEAFF.

The chain employs TRBV30 and TRBJ2-1; TRBD2 matches at 9 bases. CDR3 size: 17 residues. V lost 3 bases, J lost 5 bases, and 14 bases stayed unmatched. Germline assignment: CDR1 GTSNPN and CDR2 SVGIG (reference sequence). For the CDR3, the DNA is TGTGCCTGGAGCCCGAACTGGGCTAGCGGGGTACACAATGAGCAGTTCTTC. As protein: CAWSPNWASGVHNEQFF.

This clone appeared a single time. CDR3 bases: TGTGCCAGCAGTCCGGGGACGGGAGAGCTAGCCAAAAACATTCAGTACTTC. This gives the protein CASSPGTGELAKNIQYF. The chain joins TRBV28 to TRBJ2-4; weak D call: TRBD2 (6 bases). V was clipped by 5 bases and J by 0 bases, with 17 bases between them. CDR1 MDHEN and CDR2 SYDVKM come from the germline V gene. The CDR3 runs to 17 residues.

The chain combines TRBV19 with TRBJ1-6; D may be TRBD1 (5 bases). Trimming shortened V by 4 bases and J by 3 bases, and 7 bases separated the two germline ends. The CDR3 is 14 residues long. In germline, CDR1 is LNHDA, CDR2 SQIVND (reference sequence). The CDR3 DNA reads as TGTGCCAGTAGTACGGGACTCTATAATTCACCCCTCCACTTT. It translates to CASSTGLYNSPLHF.